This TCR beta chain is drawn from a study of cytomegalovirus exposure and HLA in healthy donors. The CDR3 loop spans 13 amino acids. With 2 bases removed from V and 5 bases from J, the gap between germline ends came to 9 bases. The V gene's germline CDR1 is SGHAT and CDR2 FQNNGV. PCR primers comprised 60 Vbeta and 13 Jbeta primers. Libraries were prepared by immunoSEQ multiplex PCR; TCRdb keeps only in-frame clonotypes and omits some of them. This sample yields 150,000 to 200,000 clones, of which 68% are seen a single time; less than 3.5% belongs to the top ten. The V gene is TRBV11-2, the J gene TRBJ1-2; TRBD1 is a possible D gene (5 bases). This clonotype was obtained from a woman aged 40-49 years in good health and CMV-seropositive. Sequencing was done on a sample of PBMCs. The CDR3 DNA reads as TGTGCCAGCAGCTTAAACAGGAATTATGGCTACACCTTC. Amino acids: CASSLNRNYGYTF.